The 26 T cell receptor beta chains below all came from one sample that was sequenced in a study of cytomegalovirus exposure and HLA in healthy donors. Profiling relied on immunoSEQ multiplex PCR, and the TCRdb table lists in-frame clones only, not all of them. Here the sample spans 120,000 or so clones, about nine tenths being singletons. The sample comprised PBMCs. The receptor set was obtained from a man aged 25-45 years in good health and CMV-seronegative.

V is TRBV10-1 and J is TRBJ2-5, with no clear D. Germline V gene lookup returns CDR1 WNHNN and CDR2 SYGVQD (reference sequence). V lost 3 bases, J lost 5 bases, and 4 bases lay in between. The CDR3 loop spans 11 amino acids. The CDR3 loop is CASSDRETQYF. The CDR3 DNA sequence: TGCGCCAGCAGTGACAGGGAGACCCAGTACTTC.

This rearrangement joins TRBV18 to TRBJ2-2; possible D gene TRBD1, 5 bases. The ends were cut back, 4 bases at V and 11 bases at J, with 11 bases in the middle. The CDR3 is made up of 12 amino acids. The V gene's germline CDR1 is KGHSH and CDR2 LQKENI. The CDR3 coding sequence is TGTGCCAGCTCACAAGACAGAATCGAGCTGTTTTTT. It is translated as CASSQDRIELFF.

This clone came up a few times. This chain joins TRBV27 and TRBJ2-2, with 7 positions matching TRBD1. Germline loops: CDR1 MNHEY, CDR2 SMNVEV (reference sequence). This CDR3 region has 16 residues. The J segment lost 1 base and the V segment lost 5 bases, leaving 7 bases of the junction unmatched. CDR3 sequence reads: CASSTYRGMNTGELFF. CDR3 coding DNA: TGTGCCAGCAGTACGTACAGGGGAATGAACACCGGGGAGCTGTTTTTT.

The chain couples TRBV2 to TRBJ2-1, with D possibly matching TRBD1 (6 bases). The CDR3 length is 15 residues. The V gene lost 7 bases and the J gene lost 9 bases, with 22 bases spanning the gap. Germline V CDR1 and CDR2: SNHLY, FYNNEI. CDR3 DNA: TGTGCCAGCATATCTCCCGGGACACCCGAAGGTGAGCAGTTCTTC. Its translation: CASISPGTPEGEQFF. Filled out from reference TRBV2 and TRBJ2-1, the complete variable domain reads EPEVTQTPSHQVTQMGQEVILRCVPISNHLYFYWYRQILGQKVEFLVSFYNNEISEKSEIFDDQFSVERPDGSNFTLKIRSTKLEDSAMYFCASISPGTPEGEQFFGPGTRLTVL.

This chain joins TRBV5-1 and TRBJ2-7; maybe TRBD1 (5 bases). Trimming left V 0 bases short and J 0 bases short, with 10 bases between. The CDR3 is made up of 15 amino acids. CDR1 is SGHRS and CDR2 is YFSETQ in the germline V gene. In DNA, the CDR3 is TGCGCCAGCAGCTTGGGACAGCTTTTCTCCTACGAGCAGTACTTC. Its translation is CASSLGQLFSYEQYF.

The CDR3 sequence is CASSANRGGSYGYTF. Written as DNA, the CDR3 is TGCGCCAGCAGTGCAAACAGGGGAGGTAGCTATGGCTACACCTTC. The chain joins TRBV10-1 to TRBJ1-2; 7 bases are shared with TRBD1. The CDR3 has 15 residues. Germline CDR1 is WNHNN and CDR2 is SYGVQD (reference sequence). V shed 4 bases, J shed 4 bases, and the junction held 9 bases outside the gene matches.

This rearrangement joins TRBV18 to TRBJ2-3; TRBD2 is a possible D gene (5 bases). The germline CDR1 and CDR2 sequences are KGHSH and LQKENI. The CDR3 length is 16 residues. Trimming pared 3 bases from V and 2 bases from J, leaving 15 bases between. The chain's CDR3 is CASSPGTGGYTDTQYF. In DNA, the CDR3 is TGTGCCAGCTCACCGGGTACTGGCGGGTACACAGATACGCAGTATTTT.

V is TRBV7-9 and J is TRBJ1-3; D possibly corresponds to TRBD1 (6 bases). The germline V and J ends were trimmed by 4 bases and 1 base, with 11 bases remaining between them. This CDR3 spans 15 amino acids. In germline, CDR1 is SEHNR, CDR2 FQNEAQ (reference sequence). DNA of the CDR3: TGTGCCAGCAGCTCACCTCAGGGGTCTGGAAACACCATATATTTT. Translating gives CASSSPQGSGNTIYF.

The chain couples TRBV6-1 to TRBJ1-2; TRBD1 might be the D (5 bases). The V and J ends lost 3 bases and 4 bases respectively, with 15 bases between them. Germline lookup yields CDR1 MNHNS and CDR2 SASEGT. The CDR3 has 15 amino acids. Here the CDR3 reads CASSESLGEGYGYTF. The CDR3 DNA sequence: TGTGCCAGCAGTGAGTCGTTAGGGGAGGGCTATGGCTACACCTTC.

CDR3: CASRKGVQVRTEAFF. In DNA form, the CDR3 reads TGTGCCAGCAGAAAAGGGGTTCAGGTTAGGACTGAAGCTTTCTTT. The chain combines TRBV6-5 with TRBJ1-1; D is perhaps TRBD1 (5 bases). This CDR3 comprises 15 residues. Trimming left V 6 bases short and J 5 bases short, with 19 bases between. Germline-derived CDR1 and CDR2 are MNHEY and SVGAGI.

V and J are TRBV7-3 and TRBJ2-7, with D possibly TRBD1 on 6 matching bases. The germline gives CDR1 SGHTA, CDR2 FQGTGA. The CDR3 extends over 15 amino acids. Trimming left V 5 bases short and J 1 base short, with 15 bases between. The CDR3: CASSNRAVGSYEQYF. The DNA for the CDR3 is TGTGCCAGCAGCAACAGGGCTGTGGGGTCCTACGAGCAGTACTTC.

This clone was picked up one time. The chain combines TRBV7-2 with TRBJ2-7; 8 bases agree with TRBD1. There are 11 residues in the CDR3. Germline CDR1 reads SGHTA; CDR2 reads FQGNSA. The J segment lost 10 bases and the V segment lost 6 bases, leaving 5 bases of the junction unmatched. The CDR3 is CASSSGQVQYF. As DNA, the CDR3 is TGTGCCAGCAGTTCGGGACAGGTACAGTACTTC.

This clone was seen a handful of times. The chain recombines TRBV7-2 with TRBJ2-7, with 9 bases matching TRBD2. Germline CDR1 and CDR2: SGHTA and FQGNSA. J gave up 0 bases and V 5 bases, and 5 bases lay outside the gene matches. The CDR3 is 15 residues long. As DNA, the CDR3 is TGTGCCAGCAGCCCTAGCGGGACAACCTCCTACGAGCAGTACTTC. It encodes CASSPSGTTSYEQYF.

The chain joins TRBV27 to TRBJ2-2; D is unclear. Germline loops: CDR1 MNHEY, CDR2 SMNVEV (reference sequence). There are 13 residues in the CDR3. With 5 bases removed from V and 5 bases from J, the gap between germline ends came to 9 bases. CDR3 bases: TGTGCCAGCAGTCCCCAGTGGACCGGGGAGCTGTTTTTT. Its protein is CASSPQWTGELFF.

The chain is built from TRBV5-1 and TRBJ2-2; TRBD2 matches 12 bases. CDR3 length equals 18 residues. V lost 4 bases, J lost 0 bases, and 7 bases stayed unmatched. Germline V gives CDR1 SGHRS, CDR2 YFSETQ. The CDR3 DNA reads TGCGCCAGCAGCCGGACTAGCGGGGCAATCACGAACACCGGGGAGCTGTTTTTT. It yields the protein CASSRTSGAITNTGELFF. Filled out from reference TRBV5-1 and TRBJ2-2, the complete variable domain reads KAGVTQTPRYLIKTRGQQVTLSCSPISGHRSVSWYQQTPGQGLQFLFEYFSETQRNKGNFPGRFSGRQFSNSRSEMNVSTLELGDSALYLCASSRTSGAITNTGELFFGEGSRLTVL.

Written as DNA, the CDR3 is TGTGCCTGGGCATGGGGCCAGAACTATGGCTACACCTTC. Translated, it gives CAWAWGQNYGYTF. The chain joins TRBV30 to TRBJ1-2, with D maybe TRBD1 (5 bases). Germline V CDR1 and CDR2: GTSNPN, SVGIG (reference sequence). The CDR3 loop spans 13 amino acids. Trimming stripped 5 bases from V and 2 bases from J, with 12 bases between.

This sequence joins TRBV6-5 and TRBJ1-1; D gene ambiguous. CDR1 MNHEY and CDR2 SVGAGI come from the germline V gene. V lost 3 bases, J lost 1 base, and 9 bases lay in between. This CDR3 has 14 amino acids. CDR3 protein: CASSYKHTNTEAFF. The CDR3 DNA follows: TGTGCCAGCAGTTATAAACACACGAACACTGAAGCTTTCTTT.

J is TRBJ2-3 and V is TRBV11-2; perhaps TRBD2 as D (6 bases). This CDR3 region has 15 residues. V was shortened by 4 bases and J by 1 base, with 12 bases between the two germline ends. The V gene's germline CDR1 is SGHAT and CDR2 FQNNGV. The CDR3 DNA follows: TGTGCCAGCAGCTCCCGGAGGGGAGGCACAGATACGCAGTATTTT. Amino acid sequence: CASSSRRGGTDTQYF.

The rearrangement joins TRBV5-1 to TRBJ2-3; TRBD1 matches at 9 bases. The CDR3 is 15 amino acids. The junction had 8 bases not matched to a gene; V was cut back by 5 bases and J by 4 bases. Germline V gene data show CDR1 as SGHRS and CDR2 as YFSETQ. In nucleotides, the CDR3 is TGCGCCAGCAGGAGGACAGGGGTGGGTGCAGATACGCAGTATTTT. This encodes CASRRTGVGADTQYF.

This chain joins TRBV19 and TRBJ2-7, with a tentative D call TRBD2 (5 bases). Germline V gives CDR1 LNHDA, CDR2 SQIVND (reference sequence). The CDR3 extends over 14 amino acids. V lost 3 bases and J 0 bases, leaving 9 bases between the germline ends. CDR3 amino acids: CASSMASPSYEQYF. CDR3 bases: TGTGCCAGTAGTATGGCTAGCCCCTCCTACGAGCAGTACTTC.

This chain uses TRBV7-6 with TRBJ2-6, with D possibly being TRBD1 (6 bases). V lost 5 bases and J 0 bases, leaving 11 bases between the germline ends. The germline V gene has CDR1 SGHVS and CDR2 FNYEAQ. This CDR3 contains 16 residues. CDR3 DNA sequence: TGTGCCAGCAGCCCTAACAGGGCCTCTGGGGCCAACGTCCTGACTTTC. This translates into CASSPNRASGANVLTF.

The chain couples TRBV29-1 to TRBJ1-1; D gene ambiguous. In germline, CDR1 is SQVTM, CDR2 ANQGSEA. The CDR3 consists of 13 residues. V was clipped by 4 bases and J by 3 bases, with 12 bases between them. This chain's CDR3 is CSVGSDTYTEAFF. The CDR3 DNA is TGCAGCGTTGGGTCCGACACTTACACTGAAGCTTTCTTT.

This sequence joins TRBV7-6 and TRBJ2-3; 7 positions agree with TRBD1. J gave up 3 bases and V 5 bases, and 8 bases lay outside the gene matches. Germline values: CDR1 SGHVS, CDR2 FNYEAQ. The CDR3 runs 15 residues. CDR3 sequence reads: CASSKNRGRTDTQYF. The CDR3 coding sequence is TGTGCCAGCAGCAAAAACAGGGGACGAACAGATACGCAGTATTTT.

CDR3 in DNA: TGTGCCAGTAGTATCCGGGACAATGACCACGAGCAGTACTTC. Translating it yields CASSIRDNDHEQYF. The rearrangement uses TRBV19 and TRBJ2-7, with a tentative D call TRBD1 (6 bases). V gave up 3 bases and J gave up 5 bases, with 14 bases separating them. The CDR3 is 14 amino acids. Per the germline V gene, CDR1 is LNHDA and CDR2 is SQIVND (reference sequence).

The chain carries TRBV6-1 and TRBJ2-1; D remains unclear. Germline V gives CDR1 MNHNS, CDR2 SASEGT. CDR3 length: 14 residues. Trimming took off 7 bases at V and 0 bases at J, with 10 bases between the two ends. The DNA of the CDR3 is TGTGCCAGCAATGGCGGATTCTCCTACAATGAGCAGTTCTTC. Its translation: CASNGGFSYNEQFF.

The rearrangement joins TRBV19 to TRBJ1-5; 8 nucleotides line up with TRBD1. CDR1 is LNHDA, CDR2 SQIVND, per germline (reference sequence). The CDR3 totals 17 residues. The V segment lost 4 bases and the J segment 2 bases; nucleotides outside the gene matches: 10. The CDR3 loop reads CASSRAGGTFGNQPQHF. The CDR3 nucleotides read TGTGCCAGTAGTAGGGCAGGGGGCACGTTTGGCAATCAGCCCCAGCATTTT.